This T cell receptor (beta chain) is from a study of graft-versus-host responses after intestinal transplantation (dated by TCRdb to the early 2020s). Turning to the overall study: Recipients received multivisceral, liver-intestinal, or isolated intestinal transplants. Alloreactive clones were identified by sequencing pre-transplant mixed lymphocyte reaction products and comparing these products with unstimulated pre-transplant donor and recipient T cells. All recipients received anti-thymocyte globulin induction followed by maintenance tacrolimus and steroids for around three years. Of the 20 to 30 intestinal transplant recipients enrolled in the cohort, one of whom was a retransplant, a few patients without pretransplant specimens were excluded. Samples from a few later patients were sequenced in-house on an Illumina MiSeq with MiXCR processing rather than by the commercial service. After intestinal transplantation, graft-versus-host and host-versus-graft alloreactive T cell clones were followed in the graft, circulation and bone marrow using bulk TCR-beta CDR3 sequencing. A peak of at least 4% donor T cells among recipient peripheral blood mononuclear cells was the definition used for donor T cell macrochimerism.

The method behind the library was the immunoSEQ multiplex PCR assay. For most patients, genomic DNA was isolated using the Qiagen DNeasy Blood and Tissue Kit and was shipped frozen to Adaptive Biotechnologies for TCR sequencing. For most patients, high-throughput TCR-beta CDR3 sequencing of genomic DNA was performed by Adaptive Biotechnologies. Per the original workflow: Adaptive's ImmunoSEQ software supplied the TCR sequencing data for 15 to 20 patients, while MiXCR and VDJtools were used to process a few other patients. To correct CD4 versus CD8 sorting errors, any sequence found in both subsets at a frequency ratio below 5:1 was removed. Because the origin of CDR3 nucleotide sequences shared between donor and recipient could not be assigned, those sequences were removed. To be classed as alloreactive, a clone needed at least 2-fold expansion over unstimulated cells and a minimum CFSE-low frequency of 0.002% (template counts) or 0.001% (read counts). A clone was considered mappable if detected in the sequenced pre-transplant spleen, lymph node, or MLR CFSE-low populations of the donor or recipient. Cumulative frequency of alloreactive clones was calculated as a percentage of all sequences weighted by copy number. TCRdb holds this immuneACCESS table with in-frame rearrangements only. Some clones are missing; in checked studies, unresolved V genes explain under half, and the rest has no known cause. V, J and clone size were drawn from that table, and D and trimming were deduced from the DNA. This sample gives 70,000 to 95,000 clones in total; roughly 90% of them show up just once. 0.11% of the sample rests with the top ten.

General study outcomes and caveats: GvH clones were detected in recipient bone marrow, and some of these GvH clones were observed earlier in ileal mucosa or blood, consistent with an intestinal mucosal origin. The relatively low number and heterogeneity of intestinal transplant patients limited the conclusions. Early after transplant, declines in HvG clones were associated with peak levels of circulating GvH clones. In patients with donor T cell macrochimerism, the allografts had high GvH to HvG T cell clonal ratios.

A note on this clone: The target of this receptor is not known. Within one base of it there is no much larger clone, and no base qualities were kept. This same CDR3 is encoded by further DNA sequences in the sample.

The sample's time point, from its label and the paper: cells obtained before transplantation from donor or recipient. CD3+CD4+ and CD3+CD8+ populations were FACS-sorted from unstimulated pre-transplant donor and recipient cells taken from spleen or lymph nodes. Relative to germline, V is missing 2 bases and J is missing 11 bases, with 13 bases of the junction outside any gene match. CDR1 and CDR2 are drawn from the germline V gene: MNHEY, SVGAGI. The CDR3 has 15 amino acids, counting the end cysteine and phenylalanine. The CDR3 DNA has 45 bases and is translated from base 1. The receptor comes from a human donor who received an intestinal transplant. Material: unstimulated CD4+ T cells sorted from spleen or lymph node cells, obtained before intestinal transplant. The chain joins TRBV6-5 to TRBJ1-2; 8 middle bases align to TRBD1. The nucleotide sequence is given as TGTGCCAGCAGTTACGCCGGCAGGGGGCTGGGCGGTTACACCTTC. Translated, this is CASSYAGRGLGGYTF.